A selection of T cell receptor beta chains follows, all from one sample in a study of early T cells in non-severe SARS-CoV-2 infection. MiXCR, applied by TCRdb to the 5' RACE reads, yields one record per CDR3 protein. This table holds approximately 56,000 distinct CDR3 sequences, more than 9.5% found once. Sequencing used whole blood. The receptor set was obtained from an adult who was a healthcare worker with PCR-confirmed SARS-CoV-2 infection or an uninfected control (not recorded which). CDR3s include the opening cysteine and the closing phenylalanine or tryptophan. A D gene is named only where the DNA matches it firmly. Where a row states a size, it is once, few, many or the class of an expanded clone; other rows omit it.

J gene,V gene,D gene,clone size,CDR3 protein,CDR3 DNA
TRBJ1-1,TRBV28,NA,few,CASSLAEMNTEAFF,TGTGCCAGCAGTTTGGCAGAAATGAACACTGAAGCTTTCTTT
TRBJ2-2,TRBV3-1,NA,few,CASSQNPGELFF,TGTGCCAGCAGCCAAAATCCCGGGGAGCTGTTTTTT
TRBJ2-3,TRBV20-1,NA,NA,CSARETGGTDTQYF,TGCAGTGCCCGAGAAACAGGCGGTACAGATACGCAGTATTTT
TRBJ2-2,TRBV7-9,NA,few,CASSWMGELFF,TGTGCCAGCAGTTGGATGGGGGAGCTGTTTTTT
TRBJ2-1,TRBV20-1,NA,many,CSAVAASINSEQFF,TGCAGTGCCGTGGCCGCCTCAATCAATAGTGAGCAGTTCTTC
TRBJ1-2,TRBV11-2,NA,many,CASSFAGGVGYTF,TGTGCCAGCAGCTTTGCCGGGGGTGTCGGCTACACCTTC
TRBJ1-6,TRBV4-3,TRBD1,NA,CASSHDRESSYNSPLHF,TGCGCCAGCAGTCACGACAGGGAGAGCTCCTATAATTCACCCCTCCACTTT
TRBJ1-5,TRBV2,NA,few,CASTQDSFNQPQHF,TGTGCCAGCACCCAAGACAGTTTCAATCAGCCCCAGCATTTT
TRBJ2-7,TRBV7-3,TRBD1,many,CASSQGTGELYEQYF,TGTGCCAGCAGCCAAGGGACAGGGGAACTCTACGAGCAGTACTTC
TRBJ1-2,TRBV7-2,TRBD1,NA,CASSLGQGNGYTF,TGTGCCAGCAGCTTAGGACAGGGAAATGGCTACACCTTC
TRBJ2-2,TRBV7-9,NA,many,CASSNLGRGGELFF,TGTGCCAGCAGCAACCTGGGACGGGGCGGGGAGCTGTTTTTT
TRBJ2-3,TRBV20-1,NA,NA,CSARAIGEYTDTQYF,TGCAGTGCAAGGGCAATAGGGGAATACACAGATACGCAGTATTTT
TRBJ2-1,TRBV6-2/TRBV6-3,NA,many,CASSREGHGEQFF,TGTGCCAGCAGCCGCGAGGGCCACGGAGAGCAGTTCTTC
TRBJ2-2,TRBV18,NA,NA,CASSPSRATGELFF,TGTGCCAGCTCACCAAGCAGGGCTACCGGGGAGCTGTTTTTT
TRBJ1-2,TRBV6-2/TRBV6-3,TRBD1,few,CASTGTGQDGYTF,TGTGCCAGCACCGGGACAGGCCAGGATGGCTACACCTTC
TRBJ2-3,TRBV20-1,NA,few,CSAPQGLFTDTQYF,TGCAGTGCCCCACAGGGTCTTTTTACAGATACGCAGTATTTT
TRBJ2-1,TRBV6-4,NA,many,CASSAGAPVNEQFF,TGTGCCAGCAGCGCCGGGGCCCCGGTCAATGAGCAGTTCTTC
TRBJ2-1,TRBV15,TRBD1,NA,CATSRDRTGGNEQFF,TGTGCCACCAGCAGAGACAGGACAGGGGGGAATGAGCAGTTCTTC
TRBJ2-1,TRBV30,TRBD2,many,CAWTSGYNEQFF,TGTGCCTGGACTAGCGGGTACAATGAGCAGTTCTTC
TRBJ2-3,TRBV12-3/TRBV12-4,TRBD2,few,CASSPRAGTDTQYF,TGTGCCAGCAGTCCACGAGCGGGAACAGATACGCAGTATTTT
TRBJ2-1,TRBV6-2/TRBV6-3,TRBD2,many,CASSYSGGGPRNEQFF,TGTGCCAGCAGTTATTCGGGGGGGGGCCCTCGGAATGAGCAGTTCTTC
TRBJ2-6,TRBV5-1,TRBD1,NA,CASRDRAGANVLTF,TGCGCCAGCCGGGACAGGGCAGGGGCCAACGTCCTGACTTTC
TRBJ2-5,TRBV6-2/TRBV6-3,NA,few,CASRNDRQETQYF,TGTGCCAGCAGAAACGACAGACAAGAGACCCAGTACTTC
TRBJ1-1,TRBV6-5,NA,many,CASSSPQMNTEAFF,TGTGCCAGCAGTTCGCCGCAGATGAACACTGAAGCTTTCTTT
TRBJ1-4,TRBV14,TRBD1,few,CASSPDRVVEKLFF,TGTGCCAGCAGCCCCGACAGGGTAGTGGAAAAACTGTTTTTT
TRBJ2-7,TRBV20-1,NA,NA,CSARVLGTYEQYF,TGCAGTGCTAGGGTTCTGGGCACCTACGAGCAGTACTTC
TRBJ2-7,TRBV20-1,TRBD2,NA,CSARTSGSYEQYF,TGCAGTGCTAGGACTAGCGGTTCCTACGAGCAGTACTTC
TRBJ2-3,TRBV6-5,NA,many,CASSFSGTSTDTQYF,TGTGCCAGCAGTTTTAGCGGAACTAGCACAGATACGCAGTATTTT
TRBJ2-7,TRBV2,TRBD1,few,CASVGTANLEQYF,TGTGCCAGCGTAGGGACAGCCAACTTGGAGCAGTACTTC
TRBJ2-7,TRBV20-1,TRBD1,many,CSARTGTGGEQYF,TGCAGTGCTAGAACCGGGACAGGGGGCGAGCAGTACTTC
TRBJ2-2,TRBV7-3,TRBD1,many,CASSLRRRGQGATGELFF,TGTGCCAGCAGCTTAAGACGTAGAGGACAGGGGGCGACCGGGGAGCTGTTTTTT
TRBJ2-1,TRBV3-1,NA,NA,CASSRRQVNEQFF,TGTGCCAGCAGCCGGCGACAGGTCAATGAGCAGTTCTTC
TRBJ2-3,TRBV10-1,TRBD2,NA,CASSGGGLAGADTQYF,TGCGCCAGCAGTGGTGGAGGACTAGCGGGAGCAGATACGCAGTATTTT
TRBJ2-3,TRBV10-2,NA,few,CASSRPANTDTQYF,TGCGCCAGCAGTAGGCCAGCTAACACAGATACGCAGTATTTT
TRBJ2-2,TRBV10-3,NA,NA,CAISESAGYAGELFF,TGTGCCATCAGTGAGTCGGCCGGGTATGCCGGGGAGCTGTTTTTT
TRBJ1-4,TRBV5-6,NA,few,CASSLDRNEKLFF,TGTGCCAGCAGCCTGGATCGTAATGAAAAACTGTTTTTT
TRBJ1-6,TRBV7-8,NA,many,CASSYSSGSLHF,TGTGCCAGCAGCTATAGCTCCGGATCCCTCCACTTT
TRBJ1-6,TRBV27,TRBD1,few,CASSLSVRPGTAYNSPLHF,TGTGCCAGCAGTTTATCCGTACGACCTGGGACAGCCTATAATTCACCCCTCCACTTT
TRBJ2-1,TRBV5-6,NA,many,CASSLIGGTSYNEQFF,TGTGCCAGCAGCTTGATCGGAGGTACCTCCTACAATGAGCAGTTCTTC
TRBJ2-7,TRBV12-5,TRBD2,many,CASGFSTGTSGSYEQYF,TGTGCTAGTGGTTTCTCCACCGGGACTAGCGGGAGCTACGAGCAGTACTTC
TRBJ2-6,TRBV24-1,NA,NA,CATSDTGMTGANVLTF,TGTGCCACCAGTGATACAGGGATGACTGGGGCCAACGTCCTGACTTTC
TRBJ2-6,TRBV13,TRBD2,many,CASSTRLAGYSGANVLTF,TGTGCCAGCAGCACGCGACTAGCGGGGTACTCTGGGGCCAACGTCCTGACTTTC
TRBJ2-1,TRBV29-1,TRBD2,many,CSVPRLPGGGYNEQFF,TGCAGCGTTCCAAGACTCCCCGGGGGGGGTTACAATGAGCAGTTCTTC
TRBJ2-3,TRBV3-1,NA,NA,CASSMLADTDTQYF,TGTGCCAGCAGTATGTTAGCGGACACAGATACGCAGTATTTT
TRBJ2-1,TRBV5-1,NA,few,CASSIGGASYNEQFF,TGCGCCAGCAGCATAGGGGGTGCCTCCTACAATGAGCAGTTCTTC